Listed below are T cell receptor beta chains from one sample, sequenced in a study of PD-L1 blockade in urothelial cancer. Assay used: immunoSEQ multiplex PCR; TCRdb lists only in-frame clones, some missing. The sample includes 70,000 to 95,000 clones, around 83% seen only once; the top ten take around 2.1%. This specimen was PBMCs, taken around atezolizumab (anti-PD-L1) treatment. These receptors were collected from a man aged 60-69 years with urothelial cancer. Each CDR3 is given with its conserved first and last residue. D genes are given only for firm matches. Some rows have no size entry. The others give once, few or many, or a class for an expanded clone.

CDR3	DNA	D	length	size	J	V
CAVKGGTGGSHEQYF	TGTGCCGTCAAGGGTGGGACAGGGGGGTCCCACGAGCAGTACTTC	TRBD1	15	-	TRBJ2-7	TRBV6-5
CASSFGRGQGAREQYF	TGTGCCAGCAGCTTTGGGCGGGGACAGGGGGCACGGGAGCAGTACTTC	TRBD1	16	-	TRBJ2-7	TRBV11-2
CASSRRRGELFF	TGTGCCAGCAGCCGGAGACGCGGGGAGCTGTTTTTT	-	12	-	TRBJ2-2	TRBV6-5
CASSRSRGTGANVLTF	TGTGCCAGCTCACGCTCCAGGGGGACTGGAGCCAACGTCCTGACTTTC	-	16	-	TRBJ2-6	TRBV18
CASSLGGPYEQYF	TGCGCCAGCAGCCTGGGGGGGCCCTACGAGCAGTACTTC	-	13	-	TRBJ2-7	TRBV4-1
CASSMGQGAGNTIYF	TGTGCCAGTAGTATGGGACAGGGGGCTGGAAACACCATATATTTT	TRBD1	15	few	TRBJ1-3	TRBV19
CAISEFGQGNTGELFF	TGTGCCATCAGTGAGTTCGGACAGGGGAACACCGGGGAGCTGTTTTTT	TRBD1	16	-	TRBJ2-2	TRBV10-3
CASSSSQRDTDTQYF	TGTGCCAGCAGTTCCTCCCAGCGGGACACAGATACGCAGTATTTT	TRBD2	15	few	TRBJ2-3	TRBV27
CASSSRVHEQYF	TGTGCCAGCAGTTCCAGGGTTCACGAGCAGTACTTC	-	12	-	TRBJ2-7	TRBV28
CASSQGGQLFSSGNTIYF	TGTGCCAGCAGCCAAGGGGGACAGCTGTTCAGCTCTGGAAACACCATATATTTT	TRBD1	18	-	TRBJ1-3	TRBV14
CASKGQGARTEAFF	TGTGCCAGCAAGGGACAGGGGGCCCGCACTGAAGCTTTCTTT	TRBD1	14	-	TRBJ1-1	TRBV27
CASIRTGSYNEQFF	TGTGCCAGCATTCGGACAGGCTCCTACAATGAGCAGTTCTTC	TRBD1	14	once	TRBJ2-1	TRBV6-6
CASGQGTLEAFF	TGTGCCTCGGGACAGGGAACCCTTGAAGCTTTCTTT	TRBD1	12	medium-sized	TRBJ1-1	TRBV19
CASSIDRSNQPQHF	TGTGCCAGCAGTATCGACAGGAGCAATCAGCCCCAGCATTTT	-	14	-	TRBJ1-5	TRBV28
CASSPRGLGLETQYF	TGTGCCAGCTCACCAAGAGGACTAGGCTTGGAGACCCAGTACTTC	TRBD2	15	once	TRBJ2-5	TRBV18
CASSLAGGGKNIQYF	TGTGCCAGCAGTCTAGCGGGGGGGGGCAAAAACATTCAGTACTTC	TRBD2	15	once	TRBJ2-4	TRBV7-3
CASSLVLASTGELFF	TGCGCCAGCAGCTTGGTACTAGCGAGCACCGGGGAGCTGTTTTTT	TRBD2	15	-	TRBJ2-2	TRBV5-1
CASSEQGLSTDTQYF	TGTGCCAGCAGTGAACAGGGACTGAGCACAGATACGCAGTATTTT	-	15	-	TRBJ2-3	TRBV6-1
CASSSLILNTEAFF	TGTGCCAGCAGCTCCTTAATCCTGAACACTGAAGCTTTCTTT	-	14	-	TRBJ1-1	TRBV7-2
CASTPGQGSHTIYF	TGCGCCAGCACCCCGGGACAGGGTTCGCACACCATATATTTT	TRBD1	14	-	TRBJ1-3	TRBV10-1
CASSLVRRAVRTDTQYF	TGTGCCAGCAGCTTAGTGAGGAGGGCGGTGCGCACAGATACGCAGTATTTT	-	17	-	TRBJ2-3	TRBV7-9
CASSNLQRGNTDTQYF	TGTGCCAGTAGCAACCTTCAGCGGGGAAACACAGATACGCAGTATTTT	TRBD2	16	-	TRBJ2-3	TRBV19
CASSSRLAGAYNEQFF	TGTGCCAGTAGTTCACGACTAGCGGGGGCCTACAATGAGCAGTTCTTC	TRBD2	16	-	TRBJ2-1	TRBV19
CASSESGGNSNQPQHF	TGCGCCAGCAGTGAATCAGGGGGGAATAGCAATCAGCCCCAGCATTTT	TRBD1	16	-	TRBJ1-5	TRBV10-2
CASSLSRYEQYF	TGTGCCAGCAGCTTATCCAGGTACGAGCAGTACTTC	-	12	-	TRBJ2-7	TRBV5-6
CASSLSGTGHGYTF	TGTGCCAGCAGCTTGTCCGGGACAGGGCATGGCTACACCTTC	TRBD1	14	-	TRBJ1-2	TRBV5-8
CASSPEEGRTQYF	TGTGCCAGCAGCCCCGAGGAGGGTAGGACCCAGTACTTC	-	13	-	TRBJ2-5	TRBV7-8
CASSVGGAEETQYF	TGTGCCAGCAGCGTTGGCGGGGCCGAAGAGACCCAGTACTTC	-	14	-	TRBJ2-5	TRBV9
CASSIGQAYEQYF	TGCGCCAGCAGCATCGGACAGGCGTACGAGCAGTACTTC	TRBD1	13	few	TRBJ2-7	TRBV5-1
CASSLPGQGGANEKLFF	TGTGCCAGCAGTTTACCAGGTCAAGGGGGCGCGAATGAAAAACTGTTTTTT	TRBD1	17	-	TRBJ1-4	TRBV28
CASAFGGAGTEAFF	TGTGCCAGCGCATTTGGGGGGGCTGGCACTGAAGCTTTCTTT	-	14	once	TRBJ1-1	TRBV7-2
CASSPERTGTNTEAFF	TGTGCCAGCTCACCAGAGAGGACAGGGACGAACACTGAAGCTTTCTTT	TRBD1	16	-	TRBJ1-1	TRBV18
CASSYSASGSNYGYTF	TGTGCCAGCAGTTACTCCGCGTCGGGATCTAACTATGGCTACACCTTC	-	16	once	TRBJ1-2	TRBV6-6
CASSMPGKSTNEKLFF	TGTGCCAGTAGTATGCCAGGGAAATCAACTAATGAAAAACTGTTTTTT	-	16	-	TRBJ1-4	TRBV19
CAWTGQVISGNTIYF	TGTGCCTGGACCGGACAGGTGATCTCTGGAAACACCATATATTTT	TRBD1	15	-	TRBJ1-3	TRBV30
CASSVDGGTGEYF	TGTGCCAGCAGCGTAGACGGAGGGACAGGAGAGTACTTC	TRBD1	13	-	TRBJ2-5	TRBV9
CASSQATPRPLYTGELFF	TGCGCCAGCAGCCAAGCTACCCCCCGCCCCCTATACACCGGGGAGCTGTTTTTT	-	18	-	TRBJ2-2	TRBV4-1
CASSSPQGGRGSTDTQYF	TGTGCCAGCAGCTCCCCTCAAGGGGGGCGGGGGTCCACAGATACGCAGTATTTT	-	18	-	TRBJ2-3	TRBV11-2
CASSPGGAEAFF	TGTGCCAGCAGCCCGGGAGGGGCTGAAGCTTTCTTT	-	12	-	TRBJ1-1	TRBV13
CAWTLKTGFRNTIYF	TGTGCCTGGACCCTAAAGACAGGGTTTAGAAACACCATATATTTT	TRBD1	15	-	TRBJ1-3	TRBV30
CASSAQYQGGRAMGNQPQHF	TGTGCCAGCAGTGCTCAATACCAGGGGGGAAGAGCTATGGGCAATCAGCCCCAGCATTTT	TRBD1	20	-	TRBJ1-5	TRBV6-1
CASSVNTGTGGSEQYF	TGTGCCAGCAGTGTCAATACCGGGACGGGGGGCAGCGAGCAGTACTTC	-	16	-	TRBJ2-7	TRBV27
CASSVVSGGTNTGELFF	TGTGCCAGCAGCGTAGTTAGCGGGGGCACGAACACCGGGGAGCTGTTTTTT	TRBD2	17	-	TRBJ2-2	TRBV9
CASRGGGASDEQFF	TGTGCCAGCAGGGGCGGGGGGGCATCGGATGAGCAGTTCTTC	TRBD2	14	-	TRBJ2-1	TRBV7-9
CSASGGGEQYF	TGCAGTGCTAGCGGGGGGGGTGAGCAGTACTTC	TRBD2	11	-	TRBJ2-7	TRBV20-1
CASSYPQGASETQYF	TGTGCCAGCAGTTACCCACAGGGGGCATCAGAGACCCAGTACTTC	TRBD1	15	once	TRBJ2-5	TRBV6-6
CASSLSELYEQYF	TGTGCCAGCTCACTTTCCGAGCTCTACGAGCAGTACTTC	-	13	-	TRBJ2-7	TRBV18
CASSQVRFGQGAIKNEQFF	TGTGCCAGCAGCCAAGTGCGGTTTGGGCAGGGGGCAATAAAGAATGAGCAGTTCTTC	TRBD1	19	-	TRBJ2-1	TRBV14
CAWGPAGRMNTQYF	TGTGCCTGGGGTCCGGCGGGGCGGATGAATACGCAGTATTTT	-	14	-	TRBJ2-3	TRBV30
CASSPMRERQFF	TGTGCCAGCTCACCGATGCGGGAGCGGCAGTTCTTC	TRBD2	12	few	TRBJ2-1	TRBV18
CASSIVSSGSHGELFF	TGTGCCAGCAGCATAGTGTCTAGCGGGAGCCACGGGGAGCTGTTTTTT	TRBD2	16	-	TRBJ2-2	TRBV7-9
CASSVFADTQYF	TGTGCCAGCAGCGTCTTCGCAGATACGCAGTATTTT	-	12	-	TRBJ2-3	TRBV9
CASSIRETQYF	TGTGCCAGTAGTATTAGAGAGACCCAGTACTTC	-	11	-	TRBJ2-5	TRBV19
CASSQDQGYYEQYF	TGCGCCAGCAGCCAAGATCAGGGGTACTACGAGCAGTACTTC	-	14	-	TRBJ2-7	TRBV4-3
CASSRRTGRSTDTQYF	TGCGCCAGCAGCCGACGGACAGGGAGGAGCACAGATACGCAGTATTTT	TRBD1	16	-	TRBJ2-3	TRBV4-1